Sequencing of this T cell receptor (beta chain) was carried out in a study of cytomegalovirus exposure and HLA in healthy donors. Study results and limitations: Researchers left out some V segments, among them TRBV6-2 and TRBV6-3, as indistinguishable. Sequencing depth roughly uniform across donors was assumed in presence/absence analyses.

CDR1 is MDHEN and CDR2 is SYDVKM in the germline V gene. V lost 10 bases to trimming and J lost 9 bases, with 15 bases between them. The CDR3 sequence is 11 residues long. Turning to this clone: Antigen: not known.

The PCR had 60 Vbeta and 13 Jbeta primers. TCRdb's copy holds only in-frame clones and misses some; the assay was immunoSEQ multiplex PCR. The sample yields approximately 140,000 clones, 81% seen once. The chain has TRBV28 and TRBJ2-5; TRBD1 might be the D (5 bases). Specimen: PBMCs. This receptor was taken from a woman aged 40 to 50 in good health and CMV-seropositive. The CDR3 here is CATVPLGAQYF. The CDR3 DNA reads as TGTGCCACCGTGCCCCTAGGGGCCCAGTACTTC.